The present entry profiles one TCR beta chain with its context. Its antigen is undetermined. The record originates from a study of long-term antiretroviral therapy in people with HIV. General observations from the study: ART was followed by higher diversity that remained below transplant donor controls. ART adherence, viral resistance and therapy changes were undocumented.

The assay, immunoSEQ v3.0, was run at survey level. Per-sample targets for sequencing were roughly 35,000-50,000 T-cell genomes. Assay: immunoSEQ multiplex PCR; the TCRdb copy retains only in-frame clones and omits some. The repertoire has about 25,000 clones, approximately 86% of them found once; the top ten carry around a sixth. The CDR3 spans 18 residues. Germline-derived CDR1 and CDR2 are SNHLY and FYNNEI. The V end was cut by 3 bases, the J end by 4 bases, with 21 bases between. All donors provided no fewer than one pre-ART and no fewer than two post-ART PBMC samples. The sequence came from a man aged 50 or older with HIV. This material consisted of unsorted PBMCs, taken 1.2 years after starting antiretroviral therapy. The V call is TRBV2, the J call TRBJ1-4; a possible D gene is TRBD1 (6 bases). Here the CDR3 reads CASSDLGVATGINEKLFF. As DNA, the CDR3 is TGTGCCAGCAGTGATCTCGGGGTTGCTACAGGGATTAATGAAAAACTGTTTTTT.